This TCR beta chain was recovered during a study of blood T cell repertoires in COVID-19. Repertoires were generated with immunoSEQ multiplex PCR, while TCRdb's copy carries only in-frame clones and drops some. The sample shows around 36,000 clones, approximately 85% of them seen only once. Trimming left V 8 bases short and J 0 bases short, with 13 bases between. The germline CDR1 and CDR2 sequences are GTSNPN and SVGIG (reference sequence). The CDR3 sequence is 13 residues long. This chain uses TRBV30 with TRBJ2-5; D perhaps matches TRBD2 (6 bases). The TCR originated in a man aged 55 to 70 with acute or convalescent COVID-19. The sequenced sample was peripheral blood. The CDR3 is CAGRRAYQETQYF. In nucleotides, the CDR3 is TGTGCCGGACGGAGGGCCTACCAAGAGACCCAGTACTTC.